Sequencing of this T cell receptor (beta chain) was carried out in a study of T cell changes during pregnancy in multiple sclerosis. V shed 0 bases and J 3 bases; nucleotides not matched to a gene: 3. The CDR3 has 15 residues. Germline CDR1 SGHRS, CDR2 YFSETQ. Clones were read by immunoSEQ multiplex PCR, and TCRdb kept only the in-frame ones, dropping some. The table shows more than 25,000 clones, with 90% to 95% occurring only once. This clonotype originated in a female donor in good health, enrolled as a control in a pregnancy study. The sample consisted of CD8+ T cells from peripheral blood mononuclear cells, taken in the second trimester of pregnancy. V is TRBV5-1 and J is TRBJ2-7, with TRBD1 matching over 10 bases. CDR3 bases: TGCGCCAGCAGCTTGGGACAGGGGGCAGACTACGAGCAGTACTTC. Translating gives CASSLGQGADYEQYF.